Shown below are 10 T cell receptor beta chains from a single sample sequenced in a study of CD8+ T cells in alopecia areata. It was cDNA, reverse transcribed from extracted RNA, that served as the sequencing template. Generated by immunoSEQ multiplex PCR, the TCRdb table keeps only in-frame clones and is missing some. The sample has 190,000 or so clones; around three fifths are singletons. This sample's treatment: oral pan-JAK inhibitor, 5-10 mg twice daily. Specimen: CD8+ T cells sorted from blood, collected at week 24, from a patient treated with tofacitinib. These receptors were obtained from a human donor with alopecia areata.

The V and J genes are TRBV10-3 and TRBJ2-1; D may be TRBD1 (5 bases). Germline V lookup: CDR1 ENHRY, CDR2 SYGVKD. V lost 0 bases, J lost 7 bases, and 13 bases lay in between. This CDR3 is 15 amino acids long. DNA of the CDR3: TGTGCCATCAGTGAGTCCGTGACAGAGGAAAATGAGCAGTTCTTC. Translating it yields CAISESVTEENEQFF.

This chain joins TRBV13 and TRBJ2-1; the D is unclear. The V gene's germline CDR1 is PRHDT and CDR2 FYEKMQ (reference sequence). The CDR3 has 14 residues. Trimming pared 0 bases from V and 4 bases from J, leaving 7 bases between. CDR3 DNA sequence: TGTGCCAGCAGCTTAGGGGGCCGTTACAATGAGCAGTTCTTC. It yields the protein CASSLGGRYNEQFF.

This chain links TRBV19 with TRBJ1-2, with D perhaps TRBD1 (5 bases). The CDR3 extends over 13 amino acids. Trimming removed 6 bases at V and 7 bases at J, with 15 bases between. CDR1 is LNHDA and CDR2 is SQIVND in the germline V gene (reference sequence). This chain's CDR3 is CASSPGQGSGYTF. CDR3 bases: TGTGCCAGTAGCCCAGGCCAGGGCTCTGGCTACACCTTC.

The V call is TRBV25-1, the J call TRBJ1-2; the D is unclear. V gave up 3 bases and J gave up 0 bases, with 8 bases separating them. This CDR3 has 14 amino acids. From germline, CDR1 is MGHDK and CDR2 SYGVNS. The CDR3 bases are TGTGCCAGCAGTGACGACGTTACTAACTATGGCTACACCTTC. It specifies CASSDDVTNYGYTF.

This chain uses TRBV29-1 with TRBJ2-2; no clear D. CDR3 length: 12 amino acids. V was shortened by 4 bases and J by 4 bases, with 7 bases between the two germline ends. Germline values: CDR1 SQVTM, CDR2 ANQGSEA. CDR3: CSVGAITGELFF. CDR3 DNA: TGCAGCGTTGGGGCCATCACCGGGGAGCTGTTTTTT.

The sample holds one count of this clone. The chain recombines TRBV5-1 with TRBJ1-2; tentative D call: TRBD1 (5 bases). Germline CDR1 is SGHRS and CDR2 is YFSETQ. The CDR3 is 14 amino acids. The V end lost 0 bases, the J end lost 7 bases, and 13 bases lay between the germline ends. The CDR3 loop is CASSLAGPGGGYTF. The CDR3 nucleotides read TGCGCCAGCAGCTTGGCCGGGCCGGGGGGTGGCTACACCTTC.

The chain couples TRBV4-1 to TRBJ2-5; 12 bases fit TRBD2. CDR3 length: 17 amino acids. Germline V gives CDR1 MGHRA, CDR2 YSYEKL. V gave up 1 base and J gave up 3 bases; unmatched junction bases: 6. CDR3 nucleotides: TGCGCCAGCAGCCAAGGGGTCTGGACTAGCGGGGAAGAGACCCAGTACTTC. This encodes CASSQGVWTSGEETQYF.

J is TRBJ2-7 and V is TRBV5-6, with unresolved D. Germline V CDR1 and CDR2: SGHDT, YYEEEE. The CDR3 runs 16 residues. The V gene lost 4 bases and the J gene lost 2 bases, with 19 bases spanning the gap. As DNA, the CDR3 is TGTGCCAGCAGCCCTCAGACACCCGATCCAACCTACGAGCAGTACTTC. Protein product: CASSPQTPDPTYEQYF.

The chain recombines TRBV5-6 with TRBJ2-7; D is ambiguous. CDR1 SGHDT and CDR2 YYEEEE come from the germline V gene. This CDR3 is 14 amino acids long. V was shortened by 5 bases and J by 7 bases, with 19 bases between the two germline ends. The DNA for the CDR3 is TGTGCCAGCAGTTTTGGCGACACAAAGAGGGAGCAGTACTTC. Encoded protein: CASSFGDTKREQYF.

The chain combines TRBV5-1 with TRBJ2-5, with D perhaps matching TRBD1 (6 bases). Trimming shortened V by 1 base and J by 2 bases, and 12 bases separated the two germline ends. Germline V gives CDR1 SGHRS, CDR2 YFSETQ. The CDR3 is 15 amino acids. The CDR3 DNA reads TGCGCCAGCAGCTTGTTAGGCCAGGGGCAAGAGACCCAGTACTTC. This encodes CASSLLGQGQETQYF.